The following is a TCR beta chain sequence with its context. The sample comes from a study of blood T cells in healthy people across ages. The V and J ends lost 1 base and 0 bases respectively, with 6 bases between them. Germline CDR1 and CDR2: SGHVS and FQNEAQ. The CDR3 extends over 14 amino acids. A J-beta primer mix and a sample-barcoded 5' primer were used in a second PCR of roughly 6 to 12 cycles. TCRdb re-analysed the 5' RACE reads in MiXCR, keeping a single row per CDR3 protein. The sample has about 680,000 distinct CDR3 sequences, about 52% seen once. Material for sequencing was blood. The chain has TRBV7-8 and TRBJ1-2; D not certain. This clonotype was sampled from a woman aged 60-75 years in good health. CDR3: CASSLEETNYGYTF. The DNA for the CDR3 is TGTGCCAGCAGCTTAGAGGAGACTAACTATGGCTACACCTTC. The full variable domain, with the rest looked up from reference TRBV7-8 and TRBJ1-2, is GAGVSQSPRYKVAKRGQDVALRCDPISGHVSLFWYQQALGQGPEFLTYFQNEAQLDKSGLPSDRFFAERPEGSVSTLKIQRTQQEDSAVYLCASSLEETNYGYTFGSGTRLTVV.